A selection of T cell receptor beta chains follows, all from one sample in a study of blood T cell repertoires in COVID-19. Only in-frame clones appear in the TCRdb table, and some are missing; sequencing was by immunoSEQ multiplex PCR. The profile covers a few hundred thousand clones, with roughly nine tenths appearing a single time and 0.95% to 1.1% taken by the ten largest. The sequenced sample consisted of PBMCs or T cells enriched from blood (not recorded which). The receptors shown here come from a young man who had recovered from COVID-19. The conserved cysteine and the conserved F or W are not part of the CDR3 here. Each record gives: J gene, clone size, CDR3 length, V gene, CDR3 protein. Expanded clones get a size class; other rows say once, few or many, or leave the size out.

J: TRBJ2-7
size: .
length: 13
V: TRBV27
CDR3: ASSLAGTGAYEQY

J: TRBJ2-1
size: .
length: 13
V: TRBV7-8
CDR3: ASSPVTRGGNEQF

J: TRBJ2-7
size: .
length: 11
V: TRBV18
CDR3: ASSPGAHYEQY

J: TRBJ1-4
size: .
length: 15
V: TRBV3-1/TRBV3-2
CDR3: ASSRGSLIVSNEKLF

J: TRBJ2-2
size: .
length: 14
V: TRBV4-1
CDR3: ASSQIDRIGAGELF

J: TRBJ1-3
size: .
length: 15
V: TRBV3-1/TRBV3-2
CDR3: ASSQGETRRSGNTIY

J: TRBJ2-3
size: .
length: 12
V: TRBV5-1
CDR3: ASSFGTPTDTQY

J: TRBJ1-5
size: .
length: 12
V: TRBV29-1
CDR3: SVAPGGEDQPQH

J: TRBJ1-2
size: .
length: 10
V: TRBV29-1
CDR3: SVEEFRDGYT

J: TRBJ1-2
size: once
length: 12
V: TRBV6-5
CDR3: ASSYSGRAYGYT

J: TRBJ2-6
size: .
length: 14
V: TRBV7-3
CDR3: ASSLTWSGEANVLT

J: TRBJ1-5
size: .
length: 13
V: TRBV4-2
CDR3: ASSQSGQGNQPQH

J: TRBJ2-1
size: .
length: 11
V: TRBV5-4
CDR3: ASSLQGGNEQF

J: TRBJ2-2
size: .
length: 13
V: TRBV10-3
CDR3: AIRNREGDTGELF

J: TRBJ1-4
size: .
length: 12
V: TRBV9
CDR3: ASSKAAGNEKLF

J: TRBJ1-5
size: .
length: 13
V: TRBV7-2
CDR3: ASSPRQGAGQPQH

J: TRBJ1-6
size: .
length: 13
V: TRBV4-2
CDR3: ASSQGNPEGSPLH

J: TRBJ2-2
size: .
length: 14
V: TRBV27
CDR3: ASSPGTSENTGELF

J: TRBJ2-7
size: .
length: 15
V: TRBV6-2/TRBV6-3
CDR3: ASSRDRGSSAFYEQY

J: TRBJ1-3
size: once
length: 12
V: TRBV7-8
CDR3: ASSLTSPGNTIY

J: TRBJ1-2
size: once
length: 13
V: TRBV9
CDR3: ASSDNTGMYYGYT

J: TRBJ2-1
size: .
length: 13
V: TRBV5-5
CDR3: ASSLVGDSYNEQF

J: TRBJ2-7
size: .
length: 12
V: TRBV7-9
CDR3: ASSPLARGGEQY

J: TRBJ1-2
size: once
length: 10
V: TRBV2
CDR3: ARRNLNYGYT

J: TRBJ1-1
size: .
length: 12
V: TRBV7-6
CDR3: ASSPLQGEGRAF

J: TRBJ1-1
size: .
length: 11
V: TRBV7-3
CDR3: ASSLTRGTEAF

J: TRBJ2-1
size: .
length: 13
V: TRBV7-8
CDR3: ASSFTGGLNNEQF

J: TRBJ1-5
size: .
length: 13
V: TRBV2
CDR3: ASRKDRGGGQPQH

J: TRBJ1-2
size: once
length: 12
V: TRBV5-5
CDR3: ASSLLWLVPGYT

J: TRBJ1-5
size: .
length: 11
V: TRBV19
CDR3: ASGGFSNQPQH

J: TRBJ1-2
size: .
length: 12
V: TRBV3-1/TRBV3-2
CDR3: ASSPDRGNYGYT

J: TRBJ1-5
size: .
length: 13
V: TRBV4-2
CDR3: ASSEGQGSNQPQH

J: TRBJ1-1
size: .
length: 11
V: TRBV10-3
CDR3: AISQGANTEAF

J: TRBJ1-1
size: once
length: 11
V: TRBV11-3
CDR3: ASSLGRDRGAF

J: TRBJ1-2
size: .
length: 10
V: TRBV12-3/TRBV12-4
CDR3: ASSSGNNGYT

J: TRBJ2-1
size: .
length: 11
V: TRBV6-6
CDR3: ASSPTRANEQF

J: TRBJ2-1
size: .
length: 14
V: TRBV5-1
CDR3: ASSPGTGSSYNEQF

J: TRBJ2-5
size: .
length: 14
V: TRBV5-4
CDR3: ASSDRLAGPLETQY

J: TRBJ2-2
size: .
length: 13
V: TRBV7-2
CDR3: ASSLERGTAWELF

J: TRBJ2-3
size: .
length: 13
V: TRBV19
CDR3: ASRSGRGLADTQY

J: TRBJ1-1
size: .
length: 12
V: TRBV6-5
CDR3: ASTMGGKNTEAF

J: TRBJ1-4
size: .
length: 15
V: TRBV7-2
CDR3: ASSLRPGTGPNEKLF

J: TRBJ2-7
size: .
length: 11
V: TRBV6-5
CDR3: ASSSGPAGEQY

J: TRBJ1-3
size: .
length: 12
V: TRBV5-1
CDR3: ASSRTEEGNTIY

J: TRBJ2-1
size: .
length: 13
V: TRBV3-1/TRBV3-2
CDR3: ASSPTSGGYNEQF

J: TRBJ2-5
size: once
length: 12
V: TRBV6-5
CDR3: ASSRQGVYETQY

J: TRBJ1-2
size: .
length: 13
V: TRBV19
CDR3: ASSIARGTYYGYT

J: TRBJ2-3
size: .
length: 13
V: TRBV29-1
CDR3: SVEETIANTDTQY

J: TRBJ2-7
size: .
length: 14
V: TRBV7-2
CDR3: ASSLVSNRLSLEQY

J: TRBJ1-1
size: .
length: 12
V: TRBV27
CDR3: ASSWGGAGTEAF

J: TRBJ1-5
size: .
length: 15
V: TRBV10-1
CDR3: ASRGDAGRGYNQPQH

J: TRBJ1-4
size: .
length: 12
V: TRBV7-9
CDR3: ASSPGQGNEKLF

J: TRBJ1-1
size: .
length: 10
V: TRBV10-1
CDR3: ASRVTGTEAF

J: TRBJ1-1
size: .
length: 12
V: TRBV5-4
CDR3: ASSLVEPSGEAF

J: TRBJ2-3
size: .
length: 12
V: TRBV5-1
CDR3: ASSQTGSSDTQY